This is a list of T cell receptor beta chains from one sample in a study of T cell responses to AZD1222 COVID-19 vaccine. Generated by immunoSEQ multiplex PCR, the TCRdb table keeps only in-frame clones and is missing some. This sample has some 160,000 clones, with approximately 91% found just once. The source material was peripheral blood, sampled 28 days after the second AZD1222 dose. The receptors here all came from an adult who received the AZD1222 COVID-19 vaccine. CDR3s include the opening cysteine and the closing phenylalanine or tryptophan.

V	length	J	CDR3
TRBV9	16	TRBJ1-6	CASSTNRDRDRSPLHF
TRBV2	11	TRBJ1-1	CASRVGAEAFF
TRBV5-1	14	TRBJ1-3	CASSPGASGNTIYF
TRBV5-1	15	TRBJ2-2	CASSFMGVNTGELFF
TRBV12-3/TRBV12-4	12	TRBJ2-7	CASSFTLAEQYF
TRBV7-9	14	TRBJ2-2	CASALGRNTGELFF
TRBV19	13	TRBJ2-1	CASSIGGLGEQFF
TRBV27	17	TRBJ2-3	CASFSRPTSGRTDTQYF
TRBV30	15	TRBJ1-5	CAWSGYGEGGQPQHF
TRBV27	13	TRBJ2-7	CASSLFGTREQYF
TRBV20-1	10	TRBJ1-1	CSATYTEAFF
TRBV7-2	15	TRBJ2-2	CASSLTSGFGGELFF
TRBV7-9	15	TRBJ1-2	CASSPRQETGYGYTF
TRBV5-4	16	TRBJ1-1	CASSLDRGAVGGEAFF
TRBV20-1	14	TRBJ2-1	CSASSLVWANEQFF
TRBV2	12	TRBJ1-1	CASSEAGTEAFF
TRBV2	13	TRBJ1-5	CASSETANQPQHF
TRBV4-1	16	TRBJ2-3	CASSQDAGPPVDTQYF
TRBV7-9	13	TRBJ2-7	CASSLGATYEQYF
TRBV7-9	16	TRBJ2-2	CASSLEGGWNTGELFF
TRBV19	14	TRBJ1-1	CASRRDRVDTEAFF
TRBV5-5	19	TRBJ2-1	CASCLSGTSYLTTNNEQFF
TRBV27	15	TRBJ2-2	CASSGNPLNTGELFF
TRBV9	13	TRBJ1-1	CASSVGGTTEAFF
TRBV13	17	TRBJ1-1	CASSPRDRGLLLAEAFF
TRBV10-3	12	TRBJ1-2	CAISEFNYGYTF
TRBV2	14	TRBJ1-6	CASFPGTGHSPLHF
TRBV4-2	14	TRBJ2-4	CASSQGRQLNIQYF
TRBV30	18	TRBJ1-3	CAWSVGGQKILSGNTIYF
TRBV7-2	15	TRBJ2-5	CASSLAGARGETQYF
TRBV6-5	14	TRBJ1-1	CASSYRDSDTEAFF
TRBV6-4	14	TRBJ2-7	CASTLLAGLHEQYF
TRBV30	15	TRBJ2-5	CAWSEEGLRGETQYF